The entry below describes one TCR beta chain. Its antigen is unknown. This sample is drawn from a study of T cell repertoires in cytomegalovirus infection. The overall study: Well-studied HLA-B-restricted epitopes and recently identified HLA-C-restricted epitopes of CMV were both used in the study. From public TCR beta signatures came an indication of both CMV infection and matching HLA type.

V lost 3 bases to trimming and J lost 8 bases, with 25 bases between them. The germline CDR1 and CDR2 sequences are LGHNA and YSLEER. This CDR3 has 17 amino acids. Overall study findings and caveats: HLA-C-restricted, CMV-specific TCR beta clonotypes were dominant ex vivo.

TCRdb re-called the reads with MiXCR, one entry per CDR3 protein. The data hold about 360,000 distinct CDR3 sequences, with 34% observed a single time. Material: cultured PBMCs, obtained from culture after CMV antigen stimulation. The chain uses TRBV4-3 and TRBJ1-1; D gene unclear. The TCR was taken from a human donor in good health (CMV status not recorded). Some clones in this sample may be carry-over from other donors' samples. The CDR3 spells CASSQSIAGSPTREAFF. CDR3 DNA: TGCGCCAGCAGCCAGTCGATAGCGGGGAGTCCCACACGAGAAGCTTTCTTT.